This T cell receptor beta chain was found in a study of OX40 agonist ivuxolimab in advanced cancers. Across the whole study: Hepatocellular carcinoma, melanoma, renal cell or head and neck cancer affected the dose-escalation patients. Findings of the study overall: By week 6 at 0.1 to 3.0 mg/kg, blood CD4+ and CD8+ T cells had expanded clonally.

Note on this clone: Its cognate antigen is unknown.

Repertoires were generated with immunoSEQ multiplex PCR, while TCRdb's copy carries only in-frame clones and drops some. The table lists 80,000 or so clones, 85% to 95% of them singletons. In germline, CDR1 is GTSNPN, CDR2 SVGIG (reference sequence). Trimming removed 1 base from V and 3 bases from J, with 7 bases in between. The CDR3 runs 13 residues. Sequenced here: CD4+ or CD8+ T cells sorted from blood, sampled in a trial of the OX40 agonist ivuxolimab. The V and J genes are TRBV30 and TRBJ1-5; tentatively, D is TRBD1 (6 bases). The receptor was derived from an adult with an advanced solid tumor such as melanoma, head and neck, liver or kidney cancer. The CDR3 is CAWSDRANQPQHF. For the CDR3, the DNA is TGTGCCTGGAGTGACAGGGCCAATCAGCCCCAGCATTTT.